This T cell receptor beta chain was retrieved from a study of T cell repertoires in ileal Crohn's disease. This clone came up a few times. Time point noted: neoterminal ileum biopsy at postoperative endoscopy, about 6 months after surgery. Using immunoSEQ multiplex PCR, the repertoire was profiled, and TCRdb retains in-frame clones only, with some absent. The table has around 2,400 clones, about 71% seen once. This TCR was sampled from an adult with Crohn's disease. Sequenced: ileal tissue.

CDR3 sequence: CASSLWDRNYEQYF. The CDR3 DNA follows: TGTGCCAGCAGCTTATGGGACAGGAACTACGAGCAGTACTTC. This sequence joins TRBV7-9 and TRBJ2-7, with 8 bases aligning to TRBD1. J was trimmed by 3 bases and V by 2 bases; bases with no gene match: 3. The CDR3 contains 14 residues. Per germline, CDR1 SEHNR and CDR2 FQNEAQ (reference sequence). Drawing the rest from reference TRBV7-9 and TRBJ2-7, the complete variable domain is DTGVSQNPRHKITKRGQNVTFRCDPISEHNRLYWYRQTLGQGPEFLTYFQNEAQLEKSRLLSDRFSAERPKGSFSTLEIQRTEQGDSAMYLCASSLWDRNYEQYFGPGTRLTVT.